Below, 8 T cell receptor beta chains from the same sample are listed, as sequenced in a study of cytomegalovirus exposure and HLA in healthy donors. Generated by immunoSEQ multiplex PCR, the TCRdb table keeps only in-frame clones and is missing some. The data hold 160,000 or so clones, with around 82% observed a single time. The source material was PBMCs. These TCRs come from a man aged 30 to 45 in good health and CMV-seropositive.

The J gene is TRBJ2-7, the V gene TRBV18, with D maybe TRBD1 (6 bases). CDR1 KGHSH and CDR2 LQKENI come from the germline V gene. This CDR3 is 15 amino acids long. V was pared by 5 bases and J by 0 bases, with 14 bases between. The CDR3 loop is CASSAIYRVSYEQYF. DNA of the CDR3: TGTGCCAGCTCAGCAATTTACAGGGTCTCCTACGAGCAGTACTTC.

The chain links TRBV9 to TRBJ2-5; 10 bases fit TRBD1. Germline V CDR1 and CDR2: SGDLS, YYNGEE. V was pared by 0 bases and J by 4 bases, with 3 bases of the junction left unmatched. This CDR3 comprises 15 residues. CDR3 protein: CASSVGGTGAETQYF. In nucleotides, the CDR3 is TGTGCCAGCAGCGTAGGGGGGACAGGGGCAGAGACCCAGTACTTC.

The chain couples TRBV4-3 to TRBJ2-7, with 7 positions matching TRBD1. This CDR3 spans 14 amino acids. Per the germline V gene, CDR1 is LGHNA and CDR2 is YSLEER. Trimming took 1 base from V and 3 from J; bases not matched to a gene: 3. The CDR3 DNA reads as TGCGCCAGCAGCCAAGGTCGACAGGGCTACGAGCAGTACTTC. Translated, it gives CASSQGRQGYEQYF.

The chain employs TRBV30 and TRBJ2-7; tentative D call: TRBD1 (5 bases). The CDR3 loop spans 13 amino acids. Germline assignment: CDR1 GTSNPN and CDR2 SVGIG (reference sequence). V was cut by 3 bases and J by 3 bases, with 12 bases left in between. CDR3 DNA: TGTGCCTGGAGCCTCACAGGTAACTACGAGCAGTACTTC. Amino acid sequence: CAWSLTGNYEQYF. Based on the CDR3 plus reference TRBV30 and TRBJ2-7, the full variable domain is SQTIHQWPATLVQPVGSPLSLECTVEGTSNPNLYWYRQAAGRGLQLLFYSVGIGQISSEVPQNLSASRPQDRQFILSSKKLLLSDSGFYLCAWSLTGNYEQYFGPGTRLTVT.

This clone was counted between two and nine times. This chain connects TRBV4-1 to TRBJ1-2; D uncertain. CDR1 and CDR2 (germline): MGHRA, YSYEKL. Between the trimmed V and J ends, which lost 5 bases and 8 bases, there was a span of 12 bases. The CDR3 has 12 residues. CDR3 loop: CASSFLGRGYTF. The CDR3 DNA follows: TGCGCCAGCAGCTTCCTTGGGCGCGGCTACACCTTC.

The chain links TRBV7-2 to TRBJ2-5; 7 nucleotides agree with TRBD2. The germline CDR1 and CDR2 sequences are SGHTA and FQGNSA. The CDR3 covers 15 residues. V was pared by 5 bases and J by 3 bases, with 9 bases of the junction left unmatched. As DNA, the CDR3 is TGTGCCAGCAGCCCCCTGGCGGGAGAGGAAGAGACCCAGTACTTC. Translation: CASSPLAGEEETQYF.

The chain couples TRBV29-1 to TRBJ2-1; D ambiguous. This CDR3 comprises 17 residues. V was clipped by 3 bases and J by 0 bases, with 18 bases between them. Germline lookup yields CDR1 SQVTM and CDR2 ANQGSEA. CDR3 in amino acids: CSVDYRSKGYSYNEQFF. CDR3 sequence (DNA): TGCAGCGTTGATTACAGATCGAAAGGATACTCCTACAATGAGCAGTTCTTC.

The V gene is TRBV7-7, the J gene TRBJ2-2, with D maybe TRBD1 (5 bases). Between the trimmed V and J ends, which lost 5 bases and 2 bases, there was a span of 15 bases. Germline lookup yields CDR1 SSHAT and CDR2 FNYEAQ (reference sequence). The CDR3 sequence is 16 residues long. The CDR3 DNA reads TGTGCCAGCAGCCCCGACAGAGTTCTTAACACCGGGGAGCTGTTTTTT. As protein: CASSPDRVLNTGELFF.